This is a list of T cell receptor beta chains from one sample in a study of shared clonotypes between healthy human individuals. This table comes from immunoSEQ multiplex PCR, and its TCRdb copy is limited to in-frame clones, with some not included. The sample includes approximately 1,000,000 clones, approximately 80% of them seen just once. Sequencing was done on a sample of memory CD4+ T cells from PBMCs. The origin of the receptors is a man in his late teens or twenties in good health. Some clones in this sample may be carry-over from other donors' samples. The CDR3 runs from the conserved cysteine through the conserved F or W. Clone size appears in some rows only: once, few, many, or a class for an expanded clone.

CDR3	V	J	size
CASSRRQASSGANVLTF	TRBV5-8	TRBJ2-6	-
CAWQGTSGSSYYEQYF	TRBV30	TRBJ2-7	-
CASSPSSSRDEQYF	TRBV18	TRBJ2-7	-
CASSRELTYEQYF	TRBV5-1	TRBJ2-7	-
CASSLGVYEQYF	TRBV28	TRBJ2-7	-
CASTMSWGAGYGYTF	TRBV5-1	TRBJ1-2	-
CASRNSGRSTDTQYF	TRBV6-6	TRBJ2-3	-
CATALIDSGNTIYF	TRBV19	TRBJ1-3	-
CASSLAGVNEQFF	TRBV5-1	TRBJ2-1	-
CASSLVHRGLNEQFF	TRBV5-1	TRBJ2-1	-
CASSPPRTSPSRGSQPQHF	TRBV5-6	TRBJ1-5	many
CASSPGQASYGYTF	TRBV5-1	TRBJ1-2	-
CASRRQEGDEQYF	TRBV2	TRBJ2-7	-
CASSLRPTTDEQFF	TRBV11-1	TRBJ2-1	-
CASSRRVAGNTGELFF	TRBV14	TRBJ2-2	-
CASSERFWGAGTEAFF	TRBV6-1	TRBJ1-1	-
CASSLVSGASTEAFF	TRBV11-2	TRBJ1-1	-
CASRITGNEQYF	TRBV5-1	TRBJ2-7	few
CASSGQQGLHTDTQYF	TRBV2	TRBJ2-3	-
CASSPPTTIAKNIQYF	TRBV18	TRBJ2-4	-
CASSRMGLSNQPQHF	TRBV6-5	TRBJ1-5	-
CASSSGYEQYF	TRBV18	TRBJ2-7	-
CASSLDAGGYNEQFF	TRBV18	TRBJ2-1	-
CAWSVGAGVADTQYF	TRBV30	TRBJ2-3	-
CASLKGGDLNTGELFF	TRBV27	TRBJ2-2	-
CASSRKIGDWTEAFF	TRBV6-5	TRBJ1-1	-
CASSPGTGLFDEQYF	TRBV6-5	TRBJ2-7	-
CASSENRGSYEQYF	TRBV28	TRBJ2-7	-
CASRAPGLNTEAFF	TRBV28	TRBJ1-1	-
CASSLTDGTQYF	TRBV5-1	TRBJ2-5	-
CASSQGQIVETQYF	TRBV14	TRBJ2-5	few
CASSTREYSQPQHF	TRBV19	TRBJ1-5	few
CASSIGTGERELFF	TRBV7-9	TRBJ2-2	-
CATSSPARISYNEQFF	TRBV15	TRBJ2-1	-
CASSRQADTGELFF	TRBV7-9	TRBJ2-2	-
CARSFLGLAGGTSSYNEQFF	TRBV5-3	TRBJ2-1	-
CASSLMYQGNEQFF	TRBV11-2	TRBJ2-1	few
CASSLGDRGHGYTF	TRBV5-1	TRBJ1-2	-
CASSSGTSGSHEQYF	TRBV5-1	TRBJ2-7	-
CASPAGYGYGYTF	TRBV6-1	TRBJ1-2	-
CASSPQGGNQPQHF	TRBV18	TRBJ1-5	-
CASSSPARGQRSYEQYF	TRBV7-2	TRBJ2-7	-
CASSLDTNNQPQHF	TRBV7-9	TRBJ1-5	few
CASSIESGTEQYF	TRBV19	TRBJ2-7	once
CASTPGGTGGNYGYTF	TRBV28	TRBJ1-2	-
CASSGGGDPQCPYEQYF	TRBV21-1	TRBJ2-7	-
CASSEGQMYTEAFF	TRBV10-1	TRBJ1-1	-
CASSPRQPETQYF	TRBV18	TRBJ2-5	-
CASSWGDTQETQYF	TRBV5-4	TRBJ2-5	-
CSVQSQVNQPQHF	TRBV29-1	TRBJ1-5	-
CASSISGPKGTQYF	TRBV19	TRBJ2-5	-
CATSRDTRTDTQYF	TRBV15	TRBJ2-3	once
CASSLRTGVGYTF	TRBV27	TRBJ1-2	few